Below, one TCR beta chain is given with its context. Its antigen is undetermined. This sample is part of a study of cytomegalovirus exposure and HLA in healthy donors. The study's findings and limits: V segments that were indistinguishable, TRBV6-2 and TRBV6-3 among them, were omitted from analysis. The authors enumerated some 170 TCR beta chains as linked to cytomegalovirus. Highly shared variants forming one cluster were likely a sequencing artifact.

PCR amplification relied on 60 Vbeta primers (plus 13 Jbeta primers). Assay used: immunoSEQ multiplex PCR; TCRdb lists only in-frame clones, some missing. The sample shows around 300,000 clones, roughly 70% of them seen only once. Trimming shortened V by 5 bases and J by 0 bases, and 7 bases separated the two germline ends. Germline CDR1 and CDR2: MNHEY and SVGAGI. This CDR3 is built from 13 residues. This chain joins TRBV6-5 and TRBJ1-1, with D perhaps TRBD1 (5 bases). The sequencing sample was made of PBMCs. This clonotype was obtained from a female donor in good health and CMV-seronegative. CDR3 sequence (DNA): TGTGCCAGCAGTCAACAGGTGAACACTGAAGCTTTCTTT. Amino acids: CASSQQVNTEAFF.